This TCR beta chain was sequenced for a study of a mutant IDH1 vaccine in newly diagnosed glioma. Study-level information: Of the patients given treatment, around 62% were male and roughly 38% were female, and a mean age of around 41 years was recorded. Week 47 marked visit V13, whereas week 35 marked visit V12.

The V gene's germline CDR1 is DFQATT and CDR2 SNEGSKA (reference sequence). Trimming took off 6 bases at V and 1 base at J, with 3 bases between the two ends. The CDR3 is made up of 10 amino acids. Clones were read by immunoSEQ multiplex PCR, and TCRdb kept only the in-frame ones, dropping some. The table includes about 83,000 clones, roughly 77% detected once. Study outcomes and limitations: Immune responses induced by vaccination arose in 93.3% of the patients.

Time point defined: week 47, end of study. Every single dose of the vaccine, 300 ug of mutant IDH1 20-mer peptide, came with topical imiquimod. This clone occurred a few times. Antigen: not known. The chain couples TRBV20-1 to TRBJ1-1; D is unclear. The TCR comes from a man aged 35 to 55 with glioma. Material: PBMCs, obtained from a glioma patient whose treatment included an IDH1 peptide vaccine. DNA of the CDR3: TGCAGTGCCGGGAACACTGAAGCTTTCTTT. Its protein product is CSAGNTEAFF.